Presented here are 14 T cell receptor beta chains from one specimen sequenced in a study of control samples from healthy donors and cancer patients. Using immunoSEQ multiplex PCR, the repertoire was profiled, and TCRdb retains in-frame clones only, with some absent. The sample lists 100,000 to 150,000 clones, more than 80% occurring once. Sequenced sample: blood. These receptors came from a middle-aged man in good health.

The V gene is TRBV6-5, the J gene TRBJ1-1, with 7 bases matching TRBD1. Germline values: CDR1 MNHEY, CDR2 SVGAGI. The ends lost 2 bases at V and 5 bases at J; junction bases unmatched: 5. The CDR3 is 14 residues long. The CDR3 is CASSYATGVTEAFF. The CDR3 nucleotides read TGTGCCAGCAGTTACGCCACAGGGGTTACTGAAGCTTTCTTT.

The CDR3 is CASRETGTYEQYF. The CDR3 coding sequence is TGTGCCAGCAGGGAGACAGGGACTTACGAGCAGTACTTC. The chain couples TRBV2 to TRBJ2-7, with a tentative D call TRBD1 (7 bases). The germline gives CDR1 SNHLY, CDR2 FYNNEI. V was trimmed by 6 bases and J by 4 bases, leaving 13 bases between them. There are 13 residues in the CDR3.

J is TRBJ2-2 and V is TRBV9; D might be TRBD2 (6 bases). The CDR3 spans 17 residues. V lost 4 bases and J lost 2, with 18 bases in between. Germline CDR1 and CDR2: SGDLS and YYNGEE. DNA for the CDR3: TGTGCCAGCAGCCCCCTAAAGGCAGGGACTAACACCGGGGAGCTGTTTTTT. Translated, it gives CASSPLKAGTNTGELFF.

The gene calls are TRBV10-1 and TRBJ2-3; 8 bases are a match to TRBD2. Germline V gene data show CDR1 as WNHNN and CDR2 as SYGVQD (reference sequence). The CDR3 contains 14 residues. The V segment lost 3 bases and the J segment 7 bases; nucleotides outside the gene matches: 6. In DNA, the CDR3 is TGCGCCAGCAGTGACGGGGGGGCATCGAATACGCAGTATTTT. Residues: CASSDGGASNTQYF.

This sequence joins TRBV12-3 or TRBV12-4 and TRBJ1-2, with a tentative D call TRBD1 (6 bases). V dropped 6 bases and J dropped 3 bases, with 11 bases sitting between them. This CDR3 is built from 13 residues. CDR3 amino acids: CASRPGHDYGYTF. Here the CDR3 DNA reads TGTGCCAGCAGACCGGGACACGACTATGGCTACACCTTC.

This clone has just a few counts. The chain joins TRBV5-8 to TRBJ2-7; 7 bases align to TRBD1. The junction had 3 bases not matched to a gene; V was cut back by 4 bases and J by 2 bases. Germline CDR1 SGHTS, CDR2 YDEGEE. CDR3 length: 13 residues. The CDR3 loop is CASSHTGAYEQYF. The CDR3 DNA follows: TGTGCCAGCAGCCACACAGGGGCCTACGAGCAGTACTTC.

The chain has TRBV5-1 and TRBJ2-7; 11 nucleotides match TRBD2. The V gene end was trimmed by 3 bases and the J gene end by 2 bases; junction bases not matched to a gene: 4. CDR1 is SGHRS and CDR2 is YFSETQ in the germline V gene. This CDR3 region has 15 residues. As DNA, the CDR3 is TGCGCCAGCAGCTCTAGACTAGCGGGGACCTACGAGCAGTACTTC. Its translation: CASSSRLAGTYEQYF.

The rearrangement uses TRBV2 and TRBJ1-2; 8 bases are a match to TRBD1. Germline V gene data show CDR1 as SNHLY and CDR2 as FYNNEI. CDR3 length: 12 residues. V lost 8 bases, J lost 6 bases, and 5 bases stayed unmatched. For the CDR3, the DNA is TGTGCCAGCTCAAAGGACAGGGATGGCTACACCTTC. This sequence encodes CASSKDRDGYTF.

For this clone: A much larger clone differs by one base, so this may be a read error. The same CDR3 also results from other DNA sequences found in this sample. The chain recombines TRBV9 with TRBJ2-2; D call uncertain. The CDR3 has 15 residues. The V gene's germline CDR1 is SGDLS and CDR2 YYNGEE. The germline V and J ends were trimmed by 0 bases and 0 bases, with 6 bases remaining between them. The CDR3 spells CASSVEGPNTGELFF. The CDR3 DNA sequence: TGTGCCAGCAGCGTAGAGGGCCCGAACACCGGGGAGCTGTTTTTT. The whole variable domain, remainder taken from reference TRBV9 and TRBJ2-2, is DSGVTQTPKHLITATGQRVTLRCSPRSGDLSVYWYQQSLDQGLQFLIQYYNGEERAKGNILERFSAQQFPDLHSELNLSSLELGDSALYFCASSVEGPNTGELFFGEGSRLTVL.

The rearrangement links TRBV28 to TRBJ1-6; 8 positions match TRBD1. Losses at the gene ends were 6 bases for V and 2 bases for J; bases not matched to a gene: 6. Germline V gene sequence: CDR1 MDHEN, CDR2 SYDVKM. The CDR3 loop spans 16 amino acids. The CDR3 loop is CASSRQGLPYNSPLHF. The DNA for the CDR3 is TGTGCCAGCAGCCGACAGGGGTTACCCTATAATTCACCCCTCCACTTT.

The CDR3 bases are TGTGCCAGCAGCGTGCAACAGGAGGCAACAGCCCAGTACTTC. This encodes CASSVQQEATAQYF. The J gene is TRBJ2-5, the V gene TRBV9; D tentatively reads TRBD1 or TRBD2 (5 bases each). V was trimmed by 2 bases and J by 9 bases, leaving 17 bases between them. The CDR3 contains 14 residues. Per the germline V gene, CDR1 is SGDLS and CDR2 is YYNGEE.

This chain uses TRBV2 with TRBJ2-1; 10 nucleotides align to TRBD1. The CDR3 extends over 13 amino acids. The trim removed 6 bases at V and 7 bases at J, leaving 3 bases unmatched. Per the germline V gene, CDR1 is SNHLY and CDR2 is FYNNEI. DNA for the CDR3: TGTGCCAGCAGAGGGGACAGGGGTAATGAGCAGTTCTTC. Translated: CASRGDRGNEQFF.

This clone was recorded only once. The rearrangement links TRBV10-1 to TRBJ1-2, with D uncertain. V lost 3 bases to trimming and J lost 1 base, with 3 bases between them. From germline, CDR1 is WNHNN and CDR2 SYGVQD (reference sequence). This CDR3 spans 12 amino acids. The CDR3 DNA sequence: TGCGCCAGCAGTGATGTTAACTATGGCTACACCTTC. Translated: CASSDVNYGYTF.

The rearrangement links TRBV5-1 to TRBJ1-1, with 7 bases fitting TRBD1. Germline V gives CDR1 SGHRS, CDR2 YFSETQ. The trim removed 3 bases at V and 1 base at J, leaving 9 bases unmatched. The CDR3 totals 16 residues. The CDR3 loop reads CASSSEPRGPNTEAFF. The CDR3 DNA reads as TGCGCCAGCAGCTCCGAACCTAGGGGGCCGAACACTGAAGCTTTCTTT.